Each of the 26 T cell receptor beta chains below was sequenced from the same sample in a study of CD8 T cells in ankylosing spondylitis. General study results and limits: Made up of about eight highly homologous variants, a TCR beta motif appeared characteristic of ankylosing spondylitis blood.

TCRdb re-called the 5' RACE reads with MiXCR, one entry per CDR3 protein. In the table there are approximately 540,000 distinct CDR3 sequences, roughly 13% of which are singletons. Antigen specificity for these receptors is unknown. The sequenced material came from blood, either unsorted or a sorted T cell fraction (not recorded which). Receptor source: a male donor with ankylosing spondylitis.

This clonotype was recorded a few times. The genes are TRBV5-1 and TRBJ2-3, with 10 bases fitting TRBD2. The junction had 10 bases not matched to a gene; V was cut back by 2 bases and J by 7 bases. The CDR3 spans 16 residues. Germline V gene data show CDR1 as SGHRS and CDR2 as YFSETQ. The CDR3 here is CASSLGTSALENTQYF. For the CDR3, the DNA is TGCGCCAGCAGCTTAGGGACTAGCGCCTTAGAAAATACGCAGTATTTT.

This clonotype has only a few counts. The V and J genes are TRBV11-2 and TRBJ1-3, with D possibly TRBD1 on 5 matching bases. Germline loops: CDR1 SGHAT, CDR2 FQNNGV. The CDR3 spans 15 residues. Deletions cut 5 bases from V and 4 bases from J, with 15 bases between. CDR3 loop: CASSLGTAGGNTIYF. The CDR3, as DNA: TGTGCCAGCAGCCTCGGGACCGCGGGGGGAAACACCATATATTTT.

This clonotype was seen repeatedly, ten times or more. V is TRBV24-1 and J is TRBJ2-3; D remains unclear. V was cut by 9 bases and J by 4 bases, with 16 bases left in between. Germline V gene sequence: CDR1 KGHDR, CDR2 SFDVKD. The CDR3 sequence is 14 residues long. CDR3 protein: CATRDPRRSDTQYF. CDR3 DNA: TGTGCCACCCGCGACCCAAGAAGGTCAGATACGCAGTATTTT.

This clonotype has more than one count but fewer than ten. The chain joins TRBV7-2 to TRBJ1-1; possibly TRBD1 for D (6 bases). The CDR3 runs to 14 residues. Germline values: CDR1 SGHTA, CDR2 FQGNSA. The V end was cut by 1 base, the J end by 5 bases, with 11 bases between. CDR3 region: CASSLDLGATEAFF. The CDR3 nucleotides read TGTGCCAGCAGCTTAGACCTGGGGGCGACTGAAGCTTTCTTT. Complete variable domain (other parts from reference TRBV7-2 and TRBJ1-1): GAGVSQSPSNKVTEKGKDVELRCDPISGHTALYWYRQSLGQGLEFLIYFQGNSAPDKSGLPSDRFSAERTGGSVSTLTIQRTQQEDSAVYLCASSLDLGATEAFFGQGTRLTVV.

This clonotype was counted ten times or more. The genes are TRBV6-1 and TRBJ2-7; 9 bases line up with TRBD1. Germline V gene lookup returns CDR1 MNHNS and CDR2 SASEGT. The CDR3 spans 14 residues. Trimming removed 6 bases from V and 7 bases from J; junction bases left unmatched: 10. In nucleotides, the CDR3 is TGTGCCAGCAGGGAGACAGGGGGTACGGGAGAGCAGTACTTC. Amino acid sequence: CASRETGGTGEQYF.

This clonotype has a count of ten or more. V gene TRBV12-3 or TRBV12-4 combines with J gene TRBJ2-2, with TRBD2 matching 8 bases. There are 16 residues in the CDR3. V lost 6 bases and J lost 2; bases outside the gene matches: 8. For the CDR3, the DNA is TGTGCCAGCAGCCCCGGGGGGGGCGTAAACACCGGGGAGCTGTTTTTT. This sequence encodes CASSPGGGVNTGELFF.

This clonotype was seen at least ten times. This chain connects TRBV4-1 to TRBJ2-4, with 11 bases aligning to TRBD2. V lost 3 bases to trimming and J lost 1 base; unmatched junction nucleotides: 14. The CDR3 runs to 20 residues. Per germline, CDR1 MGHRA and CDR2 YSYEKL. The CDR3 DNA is TGCGCCAGCAGCCAGCCCAGGGCTAGCGGGAGGAGGCTGGCCAAAAACATTCAGTACTTC. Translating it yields CASSQPRASGRRLAKNIQYF.

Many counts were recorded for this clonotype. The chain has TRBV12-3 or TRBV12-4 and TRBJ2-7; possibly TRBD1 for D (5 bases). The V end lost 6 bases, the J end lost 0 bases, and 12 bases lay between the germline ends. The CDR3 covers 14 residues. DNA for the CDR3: TGTGCCAGCAGCTGGGGCCGCAGCTCCTACGAGCAGTACTTC. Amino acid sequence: CASSWGRSSYEQYF.

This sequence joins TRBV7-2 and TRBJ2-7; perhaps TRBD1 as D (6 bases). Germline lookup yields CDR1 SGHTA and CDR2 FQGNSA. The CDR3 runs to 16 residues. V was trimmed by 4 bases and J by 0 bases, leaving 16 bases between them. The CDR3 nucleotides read TGTGCCAGCAGCTCAAGTAGGGGGTGGAGCTCCTACGAGCAGTACGTC. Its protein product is CASSSSRGWSSYEQYV.

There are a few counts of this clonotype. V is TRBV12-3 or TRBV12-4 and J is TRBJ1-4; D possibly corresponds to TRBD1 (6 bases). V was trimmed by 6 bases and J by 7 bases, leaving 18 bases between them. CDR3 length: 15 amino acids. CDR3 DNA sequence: TGTGCCAGCAGCCCGATCGGGGGCAACGCTGAAAAACTGTTTTTT. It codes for CASSPIGGNAEKLFF.

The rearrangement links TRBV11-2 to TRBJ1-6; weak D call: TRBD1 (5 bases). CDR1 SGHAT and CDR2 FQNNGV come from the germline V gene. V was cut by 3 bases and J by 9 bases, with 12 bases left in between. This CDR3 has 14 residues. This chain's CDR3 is CASSFAGGGSPLHF. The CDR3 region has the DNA TGTGCCAGCAGCTTCGCGGGGGGGGGTTCACCCCTCCACTTT. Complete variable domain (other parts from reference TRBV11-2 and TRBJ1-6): EAGVAQSPRYKIIEKRQSVAFWCNPISGHATLYWYQQILGQGPKLLIQFQNNGVVDDSQLPKDRFSAERLKGVDSTLKIQPAKLEDSAVYLCASSFAGGGSPLHFGNGTRLTVT.

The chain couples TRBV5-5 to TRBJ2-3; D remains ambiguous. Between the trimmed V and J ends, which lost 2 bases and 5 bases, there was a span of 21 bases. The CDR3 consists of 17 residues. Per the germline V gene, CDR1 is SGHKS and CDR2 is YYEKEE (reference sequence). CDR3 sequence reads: CASSFSSGGLPGDTQYF. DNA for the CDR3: TGTGCCAGCAGCTTCTCGTCTGGCGGCCTCCCGGGAGATACGCAGTATTTT.

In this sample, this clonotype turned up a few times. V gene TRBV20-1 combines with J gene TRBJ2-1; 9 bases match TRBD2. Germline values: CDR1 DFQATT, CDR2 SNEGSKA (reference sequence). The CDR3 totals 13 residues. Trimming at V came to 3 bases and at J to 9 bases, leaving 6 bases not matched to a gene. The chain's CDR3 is CSARKLAGTEQFF. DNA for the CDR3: TGCAGTGCTAGGAAGCTAGCGGGAACTGAGCAGTTCTTC.

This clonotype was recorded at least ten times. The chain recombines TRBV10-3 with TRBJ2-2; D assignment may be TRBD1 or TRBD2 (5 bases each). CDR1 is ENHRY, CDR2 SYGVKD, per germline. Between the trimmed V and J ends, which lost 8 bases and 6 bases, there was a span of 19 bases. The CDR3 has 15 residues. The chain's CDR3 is CAIQGGASSPGELFF. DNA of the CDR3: TGTGCCATCCAAGGTGGGGCTAGCTCGCCCGGGGAGCTGTTTTTT.

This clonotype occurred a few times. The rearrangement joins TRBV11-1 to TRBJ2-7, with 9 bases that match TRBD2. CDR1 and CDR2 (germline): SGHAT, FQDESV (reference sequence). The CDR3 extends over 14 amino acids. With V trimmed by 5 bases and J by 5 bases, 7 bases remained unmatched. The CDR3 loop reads CASSASGNRNEQYF. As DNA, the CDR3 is TGTGCCAGCAGCGCTAGCGGGAATAGAAACGAGCAGTACTTC.

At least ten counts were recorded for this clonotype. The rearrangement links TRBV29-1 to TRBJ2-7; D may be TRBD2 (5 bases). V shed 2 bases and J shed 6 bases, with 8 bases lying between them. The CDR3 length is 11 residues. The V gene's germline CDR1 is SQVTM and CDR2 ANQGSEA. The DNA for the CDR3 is TGCAGCGTTGAACTCGGAGGCGAGCAGTACGTC. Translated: CSVELGGEQYV.

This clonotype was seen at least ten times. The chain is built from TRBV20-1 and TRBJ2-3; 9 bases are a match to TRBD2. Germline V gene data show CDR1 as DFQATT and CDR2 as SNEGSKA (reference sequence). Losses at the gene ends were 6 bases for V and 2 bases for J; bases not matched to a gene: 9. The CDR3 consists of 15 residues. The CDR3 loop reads CSALPWTSATDTQYF. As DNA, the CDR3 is TGCAGTGCACTACCTTGGACTAGCGCCACAGATACGCAGTATTTT.

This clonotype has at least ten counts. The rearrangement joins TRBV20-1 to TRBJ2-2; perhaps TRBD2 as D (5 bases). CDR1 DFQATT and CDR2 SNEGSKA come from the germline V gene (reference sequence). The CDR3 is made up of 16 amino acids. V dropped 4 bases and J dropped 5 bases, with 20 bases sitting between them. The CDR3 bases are TGCAGTGCTATGCCCGGTTGGGGAGCAGATACCGGGGAGCTGTTTTTT. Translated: CSAMPGWGADTGELFF.

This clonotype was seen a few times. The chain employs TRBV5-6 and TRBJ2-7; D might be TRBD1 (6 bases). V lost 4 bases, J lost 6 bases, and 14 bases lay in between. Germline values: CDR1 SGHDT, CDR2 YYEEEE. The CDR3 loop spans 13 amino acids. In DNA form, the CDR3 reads TGTGCCAGCAGCCTGGGACATCTGGGCGAGCAGTACTTC. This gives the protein CASSLGHLGEQYF.

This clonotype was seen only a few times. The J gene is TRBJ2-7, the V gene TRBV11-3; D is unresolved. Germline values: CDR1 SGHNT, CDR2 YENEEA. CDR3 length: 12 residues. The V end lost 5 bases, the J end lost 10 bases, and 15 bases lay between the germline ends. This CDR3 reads CASSLTNGFQYF. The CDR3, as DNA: TGTGCCAGCAGCCTGACAAACGGTTTTCAGTACTTC.

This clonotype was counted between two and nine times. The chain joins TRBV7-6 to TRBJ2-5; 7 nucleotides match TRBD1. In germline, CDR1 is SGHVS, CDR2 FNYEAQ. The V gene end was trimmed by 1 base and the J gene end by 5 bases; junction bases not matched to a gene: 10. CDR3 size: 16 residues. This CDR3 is CASSLGLQGIGETQYF. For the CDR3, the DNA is TGTGCCAGCAGCTTAGGCCTACAGGGGATTGGGGAGACCCAGTACTTC.

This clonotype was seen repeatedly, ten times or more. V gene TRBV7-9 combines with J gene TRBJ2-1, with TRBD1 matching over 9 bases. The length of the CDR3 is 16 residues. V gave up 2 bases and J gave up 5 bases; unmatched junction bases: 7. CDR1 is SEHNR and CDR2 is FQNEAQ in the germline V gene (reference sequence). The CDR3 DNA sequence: TGTGCCAGCAGCTTACGGGCCGGGACAGGGCACAATGAGCAGTTCTTC. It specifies CASSLRAGTGHNEQFF.

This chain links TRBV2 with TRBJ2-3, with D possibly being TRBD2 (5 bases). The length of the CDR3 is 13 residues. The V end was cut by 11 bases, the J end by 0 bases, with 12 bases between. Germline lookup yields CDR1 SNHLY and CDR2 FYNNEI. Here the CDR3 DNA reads TGTGCCGGAGGACGGATAAGCACAGATACGCAGTATTTT. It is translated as CAGGRISTDTQYF.

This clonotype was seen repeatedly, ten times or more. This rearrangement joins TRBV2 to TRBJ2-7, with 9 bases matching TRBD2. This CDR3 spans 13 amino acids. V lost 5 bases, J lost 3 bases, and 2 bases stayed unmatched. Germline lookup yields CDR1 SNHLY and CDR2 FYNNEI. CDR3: CASSWTSVYEQYV. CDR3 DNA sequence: TGTGCCAGCAGTTGGACTAGCGTCTACGAGCAGTACGTC.

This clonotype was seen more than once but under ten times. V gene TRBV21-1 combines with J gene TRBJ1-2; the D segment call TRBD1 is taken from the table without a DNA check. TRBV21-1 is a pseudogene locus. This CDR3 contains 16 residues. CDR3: CASSPPNRGRDYGYTF. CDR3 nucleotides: TGTGCCAGCAGCCCTCCTAACCGGGGAAGAGACTATGGCTACACCTTC.

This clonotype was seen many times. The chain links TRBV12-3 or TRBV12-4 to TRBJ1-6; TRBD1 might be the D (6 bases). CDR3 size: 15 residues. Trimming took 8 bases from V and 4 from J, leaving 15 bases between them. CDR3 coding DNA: TGTGCCAGCTGGAGGGGGGACGTATATAATTCACCCCTCCACTTT. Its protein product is CASWRGDVYNSPLHF.